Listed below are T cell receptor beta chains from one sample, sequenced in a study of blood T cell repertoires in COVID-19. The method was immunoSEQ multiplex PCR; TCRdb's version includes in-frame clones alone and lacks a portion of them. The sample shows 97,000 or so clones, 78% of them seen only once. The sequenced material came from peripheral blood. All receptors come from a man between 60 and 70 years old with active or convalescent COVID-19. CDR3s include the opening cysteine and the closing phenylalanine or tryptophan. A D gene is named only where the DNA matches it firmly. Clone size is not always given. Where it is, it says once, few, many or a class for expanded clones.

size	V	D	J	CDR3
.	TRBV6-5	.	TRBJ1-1	CASSRNRAKNTEAFF
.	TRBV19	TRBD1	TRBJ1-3	CASSDRGSGNTIYF
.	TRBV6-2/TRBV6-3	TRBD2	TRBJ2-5	CASSHTGTKQYF
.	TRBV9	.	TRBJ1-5	CASSLGGEIRQPQHF
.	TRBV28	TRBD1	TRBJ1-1	CASSTDRDRETEAFF
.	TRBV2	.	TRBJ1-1	CASRGANTEAFF
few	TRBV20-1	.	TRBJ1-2	CSASSYLYGYTF
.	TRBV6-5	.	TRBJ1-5	CASSRQANQPQHF
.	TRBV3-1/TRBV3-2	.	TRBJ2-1	CASSQARSGKSPFRQFF
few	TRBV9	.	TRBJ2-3	CASSVEQVTDTQYF
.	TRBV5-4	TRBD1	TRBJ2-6	CASSPPGTEANVLTF
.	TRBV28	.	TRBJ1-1	CASSFGGAHTEAFF
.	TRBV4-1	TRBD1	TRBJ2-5	CASSQPTGGRETQYF
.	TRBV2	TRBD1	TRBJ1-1	CASTWDRSMNTEAFF
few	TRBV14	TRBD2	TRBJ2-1	CASSPRGRRSYNEQFF
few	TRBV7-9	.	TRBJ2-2	CASSFKNTGELFF
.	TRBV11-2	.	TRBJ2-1	CASSTRTVNNEQFF
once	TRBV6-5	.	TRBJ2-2	CASRLGTGELFF
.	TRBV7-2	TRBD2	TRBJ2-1	CASSFTSGRFNEQFF
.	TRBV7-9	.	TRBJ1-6	CASSLSGGVNSPLHF
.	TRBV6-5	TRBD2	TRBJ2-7	CASRREPMTYEQYF
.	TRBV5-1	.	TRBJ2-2	CASSLGIAGTGELFF
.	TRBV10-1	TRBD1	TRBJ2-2	CASSAEQGKEIGELFF
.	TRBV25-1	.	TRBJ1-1	CASSELQAVEAFF
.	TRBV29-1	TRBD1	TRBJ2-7	CSVSGGPHEQYF
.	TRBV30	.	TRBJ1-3	CAWSFGISGNTIYF
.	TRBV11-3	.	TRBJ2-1	CASSLDSGGNHNEQFF
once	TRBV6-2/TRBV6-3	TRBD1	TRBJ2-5	CASSSHSTGGRETQYF
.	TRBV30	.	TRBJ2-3	CASTWRDGVGTDTQYF
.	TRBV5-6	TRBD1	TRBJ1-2	CASSLRQGYGYTF